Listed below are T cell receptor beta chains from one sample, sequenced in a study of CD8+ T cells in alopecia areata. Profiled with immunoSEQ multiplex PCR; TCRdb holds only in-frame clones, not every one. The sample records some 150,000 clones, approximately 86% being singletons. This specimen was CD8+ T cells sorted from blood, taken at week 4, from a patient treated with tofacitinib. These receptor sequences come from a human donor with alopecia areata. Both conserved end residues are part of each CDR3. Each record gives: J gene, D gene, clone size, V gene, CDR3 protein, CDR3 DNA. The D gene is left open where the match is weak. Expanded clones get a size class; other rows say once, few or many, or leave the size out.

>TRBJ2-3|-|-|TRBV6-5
CASSELRADTQYF
TGTGCCAGCAGTGAACTCAGGGCAGATACGCAGTATTTT
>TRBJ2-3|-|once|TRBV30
CAWRSGEALDTQYF
TGTGCCTGGAGGTCGGGGGAAGCACTCGATACGCAGTATTTT
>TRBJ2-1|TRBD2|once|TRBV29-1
CSVEPSGRYEAYNEQFF
TGCAGCGTTGAGCCTAGCGGGAGGTATGAAGCCTACAATGAGCAGTTCTTC
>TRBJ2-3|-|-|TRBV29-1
CSVDVSDTQYF
TGCAGCGTTGACGTTTCAGATACGCAGTATTTT
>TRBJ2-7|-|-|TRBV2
CASVDYTYEQYF
TGTGCCAGCGTGGACTACACCTACGAGCAGTACTTC
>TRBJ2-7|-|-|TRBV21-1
CASSSRDYPRYEQYF
TGTGCCAGCAGCAGTCGGGACTACCCAAGATACGAGCAGTACTTC
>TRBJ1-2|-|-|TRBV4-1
CASSPRTANYGYTF
TGCGCCAGCAGCCCCCGGACAGCTAACTATGGCTACACCTTC
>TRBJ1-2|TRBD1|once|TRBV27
CASSPFWTGGFLYGYTF
TGTGCCAGCAGTCCCTTCTGGACAGGGGGCTTCCTCTATGGCTACACCTTC
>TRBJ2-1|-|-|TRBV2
CASSKAGVGNEQFF
TGTGCCAGCAGCAAAGCTGGTGTAGGGAATGAGCAGTTCTTC
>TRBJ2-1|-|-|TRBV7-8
CASSPRQRQGDEQFF
TGTGCCAGCAGCCCTCGACAGCGTCAGGGCGATGAGCAGTTCTTC
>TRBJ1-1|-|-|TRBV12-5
CASGLVPGNTEAFF
TGTGCTAGTGGTTTGGTACCTGGGAACACTGAAGCTTTCTTT
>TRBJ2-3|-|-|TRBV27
CASSPHTDTQYF
TGTGCCAGCAGCCCTCACACAGATACGCAGTATTTT
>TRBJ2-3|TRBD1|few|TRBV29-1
CSVDGQGGTDTQYF
TGCAGCGTTGACGGACAGGGGGGCACAGATACGCAGTATTTT
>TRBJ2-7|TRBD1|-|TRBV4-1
CASSQDPGQDTYEQYF
TGCGCCAGCAGCCAAGATCCTGGACAGGATACCTACGAGCAGTACTTC
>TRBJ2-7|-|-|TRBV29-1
CSVEVDYEQYF
TGCAGCGTTGAAGTGGATTACGAGCAGTACTTC
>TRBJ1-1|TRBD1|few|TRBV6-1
CASIPGQGLVEAFF
TGTGCCAGCATTCCGGGACAGGGGCTCGTTGAAGCTTTCTTT
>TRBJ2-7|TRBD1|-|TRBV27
CASSLVPPDRYSSYEQYF
TGTGCCAGCAGTTTGGTGCCTCCGGACAGGTACAGCTCCTACGAGCAGTACTTC
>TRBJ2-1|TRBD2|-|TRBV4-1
CASSSSGLAGGHSYNEQFF
TGCGCCAGCAGCTCCTCAGGCCTAGCGGGGGGACACTCTTACAATGAGCAGTTCTTC
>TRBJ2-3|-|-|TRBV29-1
CSVEGTAPSTDTQYF
TGCAGCGTTGAGGGGACGGCTCCTAGCACAGATACGCAGTATTTT
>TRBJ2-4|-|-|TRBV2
CASSGEGLAKNIQYF
TGTGCCAGCAGTGGGGAAGGGTTAGCCAAAAACATTCAGTACTTC
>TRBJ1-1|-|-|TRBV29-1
CSVLSSVGEAFF
TGCAGCGTTCTATCTTCGGTGGGTGAAGCTTTCTTT
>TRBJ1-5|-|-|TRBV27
CASHGVNDATDQPQHF
TGTGCCAGCCACGGGGTTAACGACGCAACCGATCAGCCCCAGCATTTT
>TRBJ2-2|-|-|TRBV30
CAWSVSGELFF
TGTGCCTGGAGTGTCTCCGGGGAGCTGTTTTTT
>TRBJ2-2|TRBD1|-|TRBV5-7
CASSLERGLQIAGELFF
TGTGCCAGCAGCTTGGAGAGGGGGCTTCAGATAGCCGGGGAGCTGTTTTTT
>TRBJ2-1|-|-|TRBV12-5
CASGLGSLAPGEQFF
TGTGCTAGTGGTTTGGGGTCGTTGGCCCCCGGTGAGCAGTTCTTC
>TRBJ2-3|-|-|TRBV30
CAWSATDPLGQYF
TGTGCCTGGAGTGCTACCGACCCCCTAGGGCAGTATTTT
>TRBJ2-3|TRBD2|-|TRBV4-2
CASSQRLAGVVGDTQYF
TGTGCCAGCAGCCAAAGACTAGCGGGGGTCGTGGGAGATACGCAGTATTTT
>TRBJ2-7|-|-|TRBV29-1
CSVEFGTSYEQYF
TGCAGCGTTGAATTCGGAACCTCCTACGAGCAGTACTTC
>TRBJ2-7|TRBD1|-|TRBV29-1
CSVELGGNEQYF
TGCAGCGTTGAGTTAGGGGGCAACGAGCAGTACTTC
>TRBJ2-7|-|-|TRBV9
CASSVETQPYEQYF
TGTGCCAGCAGCGTAGAAACACAGCCCTACGAGCAGTACTTC
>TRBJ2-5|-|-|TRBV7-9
CASSRLGQGQETQYF
TGTGCCAGCAGCCGACTTGGGCAGGGACAAGAGACCCAGTACTTC
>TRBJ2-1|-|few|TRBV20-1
CSAPRYNEQFF
TGCAGTGCCCCCAGGTACAATGAGCAGTTCTTC
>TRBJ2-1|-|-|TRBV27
CASSPAARQASYEQFF
TGTGCCAGCAGTCCCGCAGCTCGACAGGCGAGTTATGAGCAGTTCTTC
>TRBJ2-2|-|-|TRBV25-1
CASSVPGGRELFF
TGTGCCAGCAGTGTCCCTGGGGGGAGGGAGCTGTTTTTT
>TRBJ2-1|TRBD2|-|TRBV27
CASSAPLAGGSYEQFF
TGTGCCAGCAGTGCCCCTCTAGCGGGAGGGTCCTATGAGCAGTTCTTC
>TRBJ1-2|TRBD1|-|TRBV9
CASSVARDRTNYGYTF
TGTGCCAGCAGCGTCGCCCGGGACAGAACTAACTATGGCTACACCTTC
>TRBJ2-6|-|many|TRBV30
CACQSPGGANVLTF
TGTGCCTGCCAAAGCCCTGGGGGGGCCAACGTCCTGACTTTC
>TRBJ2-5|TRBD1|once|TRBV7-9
CASSLVEAGGETQYF
TGTGCCAGCAGCTTAGTTGAGGCAGGGGGAGAGACCCAGTACTTC
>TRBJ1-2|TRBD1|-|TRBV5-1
CASSVGQGDNYGYTF
TGCGCCAGCAGCGTGGGACAGGGGGATAACTATGGCTACACCTTC
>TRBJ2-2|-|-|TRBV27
CASSLIRTNTGELFF
TGTGCCAGCAGTTTAATCCGGACAAACACCGGGGAGCTGTTTTTT
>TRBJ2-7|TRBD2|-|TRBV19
CASSSGSPYEQYF
TGTGCCAGTAGTAGCGGGAGCCCCTACGAGCAGTACTTC
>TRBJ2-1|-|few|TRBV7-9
CASSFIYNEQFF
TGTGCCAGCAGCTTTATATACAATGAGCAGTTCTTC